A selection of T cell receptor beta chains follows, all from one sample in a study of regulatory and conventional T cells in RAG deficiency. Data came from immunoSEQ multiplex PCR; TCRdb stores just in-frame clones and leaves some out. The sample lists roughly 45,000 clones; 85% to 90% were seen once. These data were also reused for a study on regulatory T cells.

Sequenced material: CD4+ effector T cells sorted from blood. The receptors were sampled from a human donor in good health. Both conserved end residues are part of each CDR3. The D gene is left open where the match is weak. Clone size is not always given. Where it is, it says once, few, many or a class for expanded clones.

CDR3nt: TGTGCCAGCAGTCCAAAGACAGGGCTGAACACTGAAGCTTTCTTT; CDR3aa: CASSPKTGLNTEAFF; j_gene: TRBJ1-1; abundance: -; d_gene: TRBD1; v_gene: TRBV6-1
CDR3nt: TGTGCCAGCAGCGGATTGGAGACCGGGGAGCTGTTTTTT; CDR3aa: CASSGLETGELFF; j_gene: TRBJ2-2; abundance: -; d_gene: -; v_gene: TRBV9
CDR3nt: TGTGCCAGCAGCTTAGTAGGGACAGGGATCAATGAGCAGTTCTTC; CDR3aa: CASSLVGTGINEQFF; j_gene: TRBJ2-1; abundance: -; d_gene: TRBD1; v_gene: TRBV7-8
CDR3nt: TGTGCTAGCAGCTTAGACTCCGGGGAGCTGTTTTTT; CDR3aa: CASSLDSGELFF; j_gene: TRBJ2-2; abundance: -; d_gene: -; v_gene: TRBV7-7
CDR3nt: TGTGCCAGTAGTAGCGGGGCCCCATCCTATAATTCACCCCTCCACTTT; CDR3aa: CASSSGAPSYNSPLHF; j_gene: TRBJ1-6; abundance: -; d_gene: -; v_gene: TRBV19
CDR3nt: TGTGCCAGCAGCCCCCCGGACAGGGTGGACGAGCAGTACTTC; CDR3aa: CASSPPDRVDEQYF; j_gene: TRBJ2-7; abundance: once; d_gene: TRBD1; v_gene: TRBV7-9
CDR3nt: TGCAGCGTACCGGAGCTACAAGGCTATGGCTACACCTTC; CDR3aa: CSVPELQGYGYTF; j_gene: TRBJ1-2; abundance: -; d_gene: -; v_gene: TRBV29-1
CDR3nt: TGTGCCAGCAGCCGGGACTTCACAGATACGCAGTATTTT; CDR3aa: CASSRDFTDTQYF; j_gene: TRBJ2-3; abundance: -; d_gene: -; v_gene: TRBV6-5
CDR3nt: TGTGCCAGCAGCCTAACAGGGCTTGGGGAGACCCAGTACTTC; CDR3aa: CASSLTGLGETQYF; j_gene: TRBJ2-5; abundance: -; d_gene: -; v_gene: TRBV11-2
CDR3nt: TGCAGCGAGACAGGGGTGGCGGACACTGAAGCTTTCTTT; CDR3aa: CSETGVADTEAFF; j_gene: TRBJ1-1; abundance: -; d_gene: TRBD1; v_gene: TRBV29-1
CDR3nt: TGTGCCAGCAGACCGGGTCCTGGAAACACCATATATTTT; CDR3aa: CASRPGPGNTIYF; j_gene: TRBJ1-3; abundance: few; d_gene: -; v_gene: TRBV14
CDR3nt: TGTGCCACCAGCAGAGATCACGGACAGGGAATTATCTCTGGAAACACCATATATTTT; CDR3aa: CATSRDHGQGIISGNTIYF; j_gene: TRBJ1-3; abundance: -; d_gene: TRBD1; v_gene: TRBV15
CDR3nt: TGTGCCAGCTCACCATCGGGTTATAGCAATCAGCCCCAGCATTTT; CDR3aa: CASSPSGYSNQPQHF; j_gene: TRBJ1-5; abundance: -; d_gene: -; v_gene: TRBV18
CDR3nt: TGTGCCAGCATGGGAGGGGCTGGGGCCAACGTCCTGACTTTC; CDR3aa: CASMGGAGANVLTF; j_gene: TRBJ2-6; abundance: -; d_gene: TRBD2; v_gene: TRBV28
CDR3nt: TGCGCCAGCAGCTTGGAGGGGGGTGGAGAGACCCAGTACTTC; CDR3aa: CASSLEGGGETQYF; j_gene: TRBJ2-5; abundance: -; d_gene: -; v_gene: TRBV5-1
CDR3nt: TGTGCCAGCAGTTATGGGGGGGGTAGCAATCAGCCCCAGCATTTT; CDR3aa: CASSYGGGSNQPQHF; j_gene: TRBJ1-5; abundance: few; d_gene: -; v_gene: TRBV6-6
CDR3nt: TGCGCCAGCAGCTTACAGGGGGCATCGACCCTAAATAAAGAGCAGTACTTC; CDR3aa: CASSLQGASTLNKEQYF; j_gene: TRBJ2-7; abundance: -; d_gene: TRBD1; v_gene: TRBV5-1
CDR3nt: TGTGCCAGCAGTGAGATGGTAGGGACTGAAGCTTTCTTT; CDR3aa: CASSEMVGTEAFF; j_gene: TRBJ1-1; abundance: -; d_gene: -; v_gene: TRBV6-1
CDR3nt: TGTGCCAGCAGTCCCGGACAGGGCGGGTCACCCCTCCACTTT; CDR3aa: CASSPGQGGSPLHF; j_gene: TRBJ1-6; abundance: -; d_gene: TRBD1; v_gene: TRBV28
CDR3nt: TGCGCCAGCAGTGGGTCGACGAACTCCTACGAGCAGTACTTC; CDR3aa: CASSGSTNSYEQYF; j_gene: TRBJ2-7; abundance: -; d_gene: -; v_gene: TRBV10-1
CDR3nt: TGTGCCACCAGCAGTCGCCTTGATCTAGCGGGAGGCCGTGAGCAGTTCTTC; CDR3aa: CATSSRLDLAGGREQFF; j_gene: TRBJ2-1; abundance: -; d_gene: TRBD2; v_gene: TRBV15
CDR3nt: TGTGCCAGTAGTATAACGGCACAGGCGGGGTATAATTCACCCCTCCACTTT; CDR3aa: CASSITAQAGYNSPLHF; j_gene: TRBJ1-6; abundance: -; d_gene: -; v_gene: TRBV19
CDR3nt: TGTGCCAGTAGTGAACAGGGGGCTAGCACTGAAGCTTTCTTT; CDR3aa: CASSEQGASTEAFF; j_gene: TRBJ1-1; abundance: -; d_gene: TRBD1; v_gene: TRBV19
CDR3nt: TGTGCCAGCAGCTTGGAAGGGGATCGGGGCACTGAAGCTTTCTTT; CDR3aa: CASSLEGDRGTEAFF; j_gene: TRBJ1-1; abundance: -; d_gene: -; v_gene: TRBV5-8
CDR3nt: TGCAGCGTCGCCAATAGCAATCAGCCCCAGCATTTT; CDR3aa: CSVANSNQPQHF; j_gene: TRBJ1-5; abundance: -; d_gene: -; v_gene: TRBV29-1
CDR3nt: TGCGCCAGCAGCTTGGAAGTAAATCAGCCCCAGCATTTT; CDR3aa: CASSLEVNQPQHF; j_gene: TRBJ1-5; abundance: -; d_gene: -; v_gene: TRBV5-1
CDR3nt: TGTGCCAGCAGCACGACAGGACGGAATCAGCCCCAGCATTTT; CDR3aa: CASSTTGRNQPQHF; j_gene: TRBJ1-5; abundance: -; d_gene: -; v_gene: TRBV5-8
CDR3nt: TGTGCCACCAGCAGAGGGACAGGGACTTCCTACGAGCAGTACTTC; CDR3aa: CATSRGTGTSYEQYF; j_gene: TRBJ2-7; abundance: -; d_gene: TRBD1; v_gene: TRBV15
CDR3nt: TGTGCCTGGGGGACTTTAAATAGCAATCAGCCCCAGCATTTT; CDR3aa: CAWGTLNSNQPQHF; j_gene: TRBJ1-5; abundance: -; d_gene: -; v_gene: TRBV30
CDR3nt: TGTGCCAGCTCACCACGATCGGCGGGGGGGCAGGATGGCTACACCTTC; CDR3aa: CASSPRSAGGQDGYTF; j_gene: TRBJ1-2; abundance: -; d_gene: -; v_gene: TRBV18
CDR3nt: TGTGCCAGCAGTTTAGTCATGGTGGCGAACTATGGCTACACCTTC; CDR3aa: CASSLVMVANYGYTF; j_gene: TRBJ1-2; abundance: -; d_gene: -; v_gene: TRBV5-6
CDR3nt: TGTGCCAGCAGTGCTATCCAAGAGACCCAGTACTTC; CDR3aa: CASSAIQETQYF; j_gene: TRBJ2-5; abundance: -; d_gene: -; v_gene: TRBV2
CDR3nt: TGTGCCAGCAGTTTACAGGGGGCTGGGGCCAACGTCCTGACTTTC; CDR3aa: CASSLQGAGANVLTF; j_gene: TRBJ2-6; abundance: -; d_gene: TRBD1; v_gene: TRBV6-6
CDR3nt: TGTGCCAGTAAAGGATACACAGATACGCAGTATTTT; CDR3aa: CASKGYTDTQYF; j_gene: TRBJ2-3; abundance: -; d_gene: -; v_gene: TRBV19
CDR3nt: TGCGCCAGCAGCCAAGATCAAGGGTTCCCAGATACGCAGTATTTT; CDR3aa: CASSQDQGFPDTQYF; j_gene: TRBJ2-3; abundance: -; d_gene: -; v_gene: TRBV4-1
CDR3nt: TGTGCCAGTAGTACGTCAGAAGCGGGGAAGGGCTCCTACAATGAGCAGTTCTTC; CDR3aa: CASSTSEAGKGSYNEQFF; j_gene: TRBJ2-1; abundance: -; d_gene: TRBD2; v_gene: TRBV19
CDR3nt: TGTGCCAGTAGTACCCGGGGACTAGCGGACTACGAGCAGTACTTC; CDR3aa: CASSTRGLADYEQYF; j_gene: TRBJ2-7; abundance: few; d_gene: TRBD2; v_gene: TRBV19
CDR3nt: TGTGCCAGCAGTCACGGCCGGGTAGTTCAGGCAGATACGCAGTATTTT; CDR3aa: CASSHGRVVQADTQYF; j_gene: TRBJ2-3; abundance: -; d_gene: -; v_gene: TRBV5-8
CDR3nt: TGTGCCTTACTTAGGACGGTTAACACTGAAGCTTTCTTT; CDR3aa: CALLRTVNTEAFF; j_gene: TRBJ1-1; abundance: -; d_gene: -; v_gene: TRBV2